A single sample is the source of the 26 T cell receptor beta chains below, sequenced in a study of blood T cell repertoires in COVID-19. TCRdb's copy holds only in-frame clones and misses some; the assay was immunoSEQ multiplex PCR. Seen here are around 370,000 clones, around nine tenths observed once, and the top ten hold around 3.3%. Sequenced material: peripheral blood. The receptors originated from a woman between 18 and 29 years old who had recovered from COVID-19.

V and J are TRBV7-2 and TRBJ2-1; TRBD1 aligns across 7 bases. Germline assignment: CDR1 SGHTA and CDR2 FQGNSA. This CDR3 has 13 residues. V lost 4 bases and J lost 7; bases outside the gene matches: 4. The CDR3: CASSSHRGNEQFF. The CDR3 coding sequence is TGTGCCAGCAGCTCGCACAGGGGTAATGAGCAGTTCTTC.

The genes are TRBV27 and TRBJ1-1; maybe TRBD1 (5 bases). Germline-derived CDR1 and CDR2 are MNHEY and SMNVEV (reference sequence). V was trimmed by 0 bases and J by 5 bases, leaving 13 bases between them. CDR3 length equals 15 residues. This CDR3 reads CASSLSGQGRTEAFF. CDR3 DNA sequence: TGTGCCAGCAGTTTATCGGGGCAGGGAAGAACTGAAGCTTTCTTT.

The chain has TRBV18 and TRBJ2-1, with 8 bases identical to TRBD2. The CDR3 runs 14 residues. Germline values: CDR1 KGHSH, CDR2 LQKENI. V shed 4 bases and J 7 bases; nucleotides not matched to a gene: 6. CDR3 nucleotide sequence: TGTGCCAGCTCACTTAGCGGGACGGGGAATGAGCAGTTCTTC. Protein product: CASSLSGTGNEQFF.

The chain joins TRBV6-5 to TRBJ1-2; TRBD1 agrees at 9 bases. The CDR3 has 14 residues. V trimming: 7 bases; J trimming: 7 bases; junction bases outside the gene matches: 10. Germline-derived CDR1 and CDR2 are MNHEY and SVGAGI. This CDR3 is CASTPDRDRVGYTF. The CDR3 DNA follows: TGTGCCAGCACCCCCGACCGGGACAGGGTTGGCTACACCTTC.

In this sample, this clone turned up a few times. The chain carries TRBV11-2 and TRBJ2-7; 11 nucleotides line up with TRBD2. The V and J ends lost 6 bases and 2 bases, in that order; junction bases with no gene match: 3. This CDR3 is 14 amino acids long. Germline assignment: CDR1 SGHAT and CDR2 FQNNGV. This CDR3 reads CASSPTSGAYEQYV. CDR3 DNA sequence: TGTGCCAGCAGTCCGACTAGCGGGGCCTACGAGCAGTACGTC.

The rearrangement uses TRBV30 and TRBJ1-1, with 7 bases matching TRBD1. The CDR3 has 15 amino acids. Germline V gene sequence: CDR1 GTSNPN, CDR2 SVGIG (reference sequence). Losses at the gene ends were 1 base for V and 5 bases for J; bases not matched to a gene: 10. The CDR3 DNA follows: TGTGCCTGGAGTGGATGGGAGACAGGGCTTACTGAAGCTTTCTTT. Residues: CAWSGWETGLTEAFF.

Here the CDR3 DNA reads TGTGCCAGCAGCACCCCGGGACAGCGCACAGATACGCAGTATTTT. Its protein is CASSTPGQRTDTQYF. The rearrangement joins TRBV7-9 to TRBJ2-3, with 7 positions matching TRBD1. CDR1 is SEHNR, CDR2 FQNEAQ, per germline (reference sequence). The ends lost 5 bases at V and 1 base at J; junction bases unmatched: 6. This CDR3 comprises 15 residues.

This clone was found once. The chain uses TRBV10-3 and TRBJ1-5; TRBD1 is a possible D gene (5 bases). Germline CDR1 is ENHRY and CDR2 is SYGVKD. CDR3 length: 14 residues. Trimming removed 5 bases from V and 5 bases from J, with 13 bases in between. The CDR3 coding sequence is TGTGCCATCAGTAACGAACAGGTTGATCAGCCCCAGCATTTT. It is translated as CAISNEQVDQPQHF.

The V and J genes are TRBV4-3 and TRBJ2-1; 9 nucleotides agree with TRBD2. Per germline, CDR1 LGHNA and CDR2 YSLEER. The CDR3 has 16 amino acids. V shed 4 bases, J shed 8 bases, and the junction held 12 bases outside the gene matches. The CDR3 protein is CASSRTFSGRADEQFF. The CDR3 nucleotides are TGCGCCAGCAGCCGCACCTTTAGCGGGAGAGCCGATGAGCAGTTCTTC.

The V gene is TRBV29-1, the J gene TRBJ2-3, with 7 bases identical to TRBD2. After removal of 4 bases from V and 3 bases from J, the junction contained 4 bases not matched to a gene. The V gene's germline CDR1 is SQVTM and CDR2 ANQGSEA. CDR3 size: 13 residues. The CDR3 protein is CSVVSGSTDTQYF. Here the CDR3 DNA reads TGCAGCGTTGTTAGCGGGTCGACAGATACGCAGTATTTT.

This clone is a singleton in its sample. The V gene is TRBV18, the J gene TRBJ1-2, with TRBD1 as a possible D gene (5 bases). Germline assignment: CDR1 KGHSH and CDR2 LQKENI. Trimming pared 2 bases from V and 6 bases from J, leaving 16 bases between. CDR3 length equals 15 residues. In DNA form, the CDR3 reads TGTGCCAGCTCACCAGGGGTAGGAGGGGCGAATGGCTACACCTTC. Encoded protein: CASSPGVGGANGYTF. Filled out from reference TRBV18 and TRBJ1-2, the complete variable domain reads NAGVMQNPRHLVRRRGQEARLRCSPMKGHSHVYWYRQLPEEGLKFMVYLQKENIIDESGMPKERFSAEFPKEGPSILRIQQVVRGDSAAYFCASSPGVGGANGYTFGSGTRLTVV.

This clone was picked up a small number of times. The rearrangement links TRBV6-6 to TRBJ1-5; TRBD1 agrees at 10 bases. Germline CDR1 and CDR2: MNHNY and SVGAGI (reference sequence). CDR3 length equals 14 residues. Losses at the gene ends were 6 bases for V and 5 bases for J; bases not matched to a gene: 4. The CDR3 sequence: CASSLDRGHQPQHF. The CDR3, as DNA: TGTGCCAGCAGCCTTGACAGGGGGCATCAGCCCCAGCATTTT.

The genes are TRBV6-5 and TRBJ1-1; TRBD1 aligns across 7 bases. CDR3 length: 15 residues. The V segment lost 6 bases and the J segment 5 bases; nucleotides outside the gene matches: 12. CDR1 MNHEY and CDR2 SVGAGI come from the germline V gene. CDR3 coding DNA: TGTGCCAGCAGCTCCAACAGGGGTCCACGAACTGAAGCTTTCTTT. This encodes CASSSNRGPRTEAFF.

The DNA of the CDR3 is TGTGCCAGTAGTATCAGTGACAGAAGCACAGATACGCAGTATTTT. It yields the protein CASSISDRSTDTQYF. The chain couples TRBV19 to TRBJ2-3; tentative D call: TRBD1 (5 bases). V lost 3 bases, J lost 0 bases, and 10 bases lay in between. This CDR3 contains 15 residues. The germline CDR1 and CDR2 sequences are LNHDA and SQIVND (reference sequence).

The chain uses TRBV3-1 (or the pseudogene TRBV3-2) and TRBJ1-1; unclear D gene. Germline CDR1 and CDR2: LGHDT and YNNKEL (reference sequence). V was trimmed by 2 bases and J by 3 bases, leaving 7 bases between them. The CDR3 sequence is 13 residues long. The CDR3 bases are TGTGCCAGCAGCCAAAACGGTTACACTGAAGCTTTCTTT. Translating it yields CASSQNGYTEAFF.

This sequence joins TRBV25-1 and TRBJ2-5, with 9 bases lining up with TRBD1. J gave up 4 bases and V 2 bases, and 5 bases lay outside the gene matches. The CDR3 runs 15 residues. CDR1 is MGHDK, CDR2 SYGVNS, per germline. The CDR3 protein is CASSETGTGRETQYF. In nucleotides, the CDR3 is TGTGCCAGCAGTGAAACCGGGACAGGGAGAGAGACCCAGTACTTC.

V is TRBV29-1 and J is TRBJ2-7, with 11 bases aligning to TRBD2. This CDR3 is built from 15 residues. The junction had 6 bases not matched to a gene; V was cut back by 4 bases and J by 1 base. Germline-derived CDR1 and CDR2 are SQVTM and ANQGSEA. The chain's CDR3 is CSVGLAGRPSYEQYV. CDR3 nucleotide sequence: TGCAGCGTTGGACTAGCGGGACGGCCTTCCTACGAGCAGTACGTC.

This chain joins TRBV29-1 and TRBJ2-5; 7 nucleotides align to TRBD1. The CDR3 contains 13 residues. The V and J ends lost 6 bases and 5 bases, in that order; junction bases with no gene match: 9. Per germline, CDR1 SQVTM and CDR2 ANQGSEA. This chain's CDR3 is CSVTGQPTETQYF. CDR3 DNA: TGCAGCGTAACGGGACAGCCCACCGAGACCCAGTACTTC.

This clone occurred a few times. The V and J genes are TRBV7-9 and TRBJ1-1; possible D gene TRBD1, 6 bases. CDR3 size: 15 residues. The V end lost 1 base, the J end lost 4 bases, and 13 bases lay between the germline ends. CDR1 is SEHNR, CDR2 FQNEAQ, per germline (reference sequence). CDR3 sequence reads: CASSLDGGAGTEAFF. DNA for the CDR3: TGTGCCAGCAGCTTAGATGGGGGCGCAGGCACTGAAGCTTTCTTT. Full variable domain (rest looked up from reference TRBV7-9 and TRBJ1-1): DTGVSQNPRHKITKRGQNVTFRCDPISEHNRLYWYRQTLGQGPEFLTYFQNEAQLEKSRLLSDRFSAERPKGSFSTLEIQRTEQGDSAMYLCASSLDGGAGTEAFFGQGTRLTVV.

This clone was counted a single time. This chain joins TRBV7-6 and TRBJ2-3; D possibly corresponds to TRBD2 (6 bases). The germline gives CDR1 SGHVS, CDR2 FNYEAQ. Trimming shortened V by 5 bases and J by 8 bases, and 23 bases separated the two germline ends. The CDR3 has 16 amino acids. The CDR3 loop reads CASSPRGLEGRRTQYF. The CDR3 DNA sequence: TGTGCCAGCAGCCCTAGGGGACTCGAAGGCAGGCGTACGCAGTATTTT.

This chain joins TRBV27 and TRBJ1-4, with D possibly being TRBD1 (6 bases). Trimming took off 6 bases at V and 1 base at J, with 12 bases between the two ends. Looked up from germline, CDR1 is MNHEY and CDR2 is SMNVEV (reference sequence). This CDR3 contains 15 residues. The CDR3 DNA is TGTGCCAGCAGGCAGGGGCAGTTAACTAATGAAAAACTGTTTTTT. This sequence encodes CASRQGQLTNEKLFF.

J is TRBJ1-5 and V is TRBV19; 8 nucleotides agree with TRBD1. This CDR3 has 19 amino acids. The V and J ends lost 3 bases and 7 bases, in that order; junction bases with no gene match: 20. In germline, CDR1 is LNHDA, CDR2 SQIVND (reference sequence). For the CDR3, the DNA is TGTGCCAGTAGTATGGAGCAGGGGGCTTTACCGACGGCTGACCAGCCCCAGCATTTT. Its protein is CASSMEQGALPTADQPQHF. Together with reference TRBV19 and TRBJ1-5, the CDR3 gives the full variable domain: DGGITQSPKYLFRKEGQNVTLSCEQNLNHDAMYWYRQDPGQGLRLIYYSQIVNDFQKGDIAEGYSVSREKKESFPLTVTSAQKNPTAFYLCASSMEQGALPTADQPQHFGDGTRLSIL.

The chain uses TRBV5-5 and TRBJ2-5; 7 nucleotides match TRBD1. Germline-derived CDR1 and CDR2 are SGHKS and YYEKEE (reference sequence). The V gene end was trimmed by 4 bases and the J gene end by 4 bases; junction bases not matched to a gene: 4. The CDR3 is 13 amino acids. The CDR3 region has the DNA TGTGCCAGCAGCCGACAGGGTATAGAGACCCAGTACTTC. It specifies CASSRQGIETQYF.

This chain uses TRBV10-3 with TRBJ1-5; D is ambiguous. In germline, CDR1 is ENHRY, CDR2 SYGVKD. The V gene lost 0 bases and the J gene lost 5 bases, with 5 bases spanning the gap. CDR3 length: 13 residues. CDR3 loop: CAISESLDQPQHF. The CDR3 nucleotides read TGTGCCATCAGTGAGTCGTTAGATCAGCCCCAGCATTTT.

This clone was picked up a small number of times. The rearrangement uses TRBV7-9 and TRBJ1-3; 7 nucleotides align to TRBD1. Unmatched junction bases numbered 6, after V lost 6 bases and J lost 4 bases. The CDR3 has 14 amino acids. From germline, CDR1 is SEHNR and CDR2 FQNEAQ (reference sequence). Here the CDR3 reads CASRPQGGGNTIYF. Written as DNA, the CDR3 is TGTGCCAGCAGACCCCAGGGGGGCGGAAACACCATATATTTT.

The chain employs TRBV5-1 and TRBJ2-2; D is perhaps TRBD1 (7 bases). The V and J ends lost 4 bases and 7 bases respectively, with 14 bases between them. CDR1 and CDR2 (germline): SGHRS, YFSETQ. The CDR3 is 14 residues long. In DNA, the CDR3 is TGCGCCAGCAGCACCACCCAGGGGGGCGGGGAGCTGTTTTTT. This encodes CASSTTQGGGELFF. The full variable domain, its missing parts supplied by reference TRBV5-1 and TRBJ2-2, is KAGVTQTPRYLIKTRGQQVTLSCSPISGHRSVSWYQQTPGQGLQFLFEYFSETQRNKGNFPGRFSGRQFSNSRSEMNVSTLELGDSALYLCASSTTQGGGELFFGEGSRLTVL.